Included here is one TCR beta chain sequence, with context. Its target is not known. A multiplex PCR was run with 60 Vbeta primers and 13 Jbeta primers. Data came from immunoSEQ multiplex PCR; TCRdb stores just in-frame clones and leaves some out. The table has roughly 200,000 clones, about four fifths seen once. This record belongs to a study of cytomegalovirus exposure and HLA in healthy donors. General study findings and limits: In terms of immune exposure information, only CMV serostatus was available. HLA-A and HLA-B allele assignments for most subjects were reportedly predicted accurately using TCR beta sequences.

The source of this sequence is a woman aged 18 to 35 in good health and CMV-seronegative. Sequenced input: PBMCs.

CDR3 DNA sequence: TGTGCCAGCAGCCAAGGTGCCGACCTGACTAACACCATATATTTT. Translation gives CASSQGADLTNTIYF. The chain uses TRBV4-2 and TRBJ1-3, with D hard to call. V lost 1 base, J lost 7 bases, and 14 bases lay in between. The CDR3 totals 15 residues. Germline CDR1 reads LGHNA; CDR2 reads YNFKEQ.